Shown below are 28 T cell receptor beta chains from a single sample sequenced in a study of blood T cell repertoires in COVID-19. The table came from immunoSEQ multiplex PCR; TCRdb's copy has only in-frame clones and leaves some out. The sample lists fewer than 80,000 clones, 75% to 90% seen once, with approximately 2.5% in the top ten. Sequencing input: peripheral blood. The origin of the receptors is a human donor in a cohort sampled during active COVID-19.

This chain uses TRBV19 with TRBJ2-7; 7 bases fit TRBD2. The germline V gene encodes CDR1 LNHDA and CDR2 SQIVND (reference sequence). The V segment lost 1 base and the J segment 2 bases; nucleotides outside the gene matches: 2. The CDR3 has 14 residues. The CDR3 protein is CASSIGAGTYEQYF. In nucleotides, the CDR3 is TGTGCCAGTAGTATAGGAGCGGGGACCTACGAGCAGTACTTC.

The V and J genes are TRBV4-3 and TRBJ1-2; 7 nucleotides align to TRBD1. Germline V gives CDR1 LGHNA, CDR2 YSLEER. V lost 0 bases and J lost 6; bases outside the gene matches: 4. This CDR3 has 14 amino acids. The CDR3 loop is CASSQEGRGNGYTF. The CDR3 bases are TGCGCCAGCAGCCAAGAAGGCAGGGGGAATGGCTACACCTTC.

CDR3 DNA sequence: TGTGCCAGCAGCTTCGGACTAGGGGGGGATGAGCAGTTCTTC. Encoded protein: CASSFGLGGDEQFF. The V and J genes are TRBV5-8 and TRBJ2-1; maybe TRBD2 (7 bases). The CDR3 runs to 14 residues. V was cut by 2 bases and J by 8 bases, with 14 bases left in between. Germline V lookup: CDR1 SGHTS, CDR2 YDEGEE.

The V and J genes are TRBV4-1 and TRBJ2-5; possible D gene TRBD2, 5 bases. The CDR3 extends over 15 amino acids. The ends were cut back, 2 bases at V and 5 bases at J, with 15 bases in the middle. From germline, CDR1 is MGHRA and CDR2 YSYEKL. CDR3 sequence: CASSQLSLDGETQYF. In DNA, the CDR3 is TGCGCCAGCAGCCAACTATCACTAGACGGGGAGACCCAGTACTTC.

The V gene is TRBV7-9, the J gene TRBJ1-1, with D possibly TRBD1 on 5 matching bases. In germline, CDR1 is SEHNR, CDR2 FQNEAQ (reference sequence). The V and J ends lost 1 base and 3 bases respectively, with 9 bases between them. CDR3 length: 14 amino acids. The CDR3 protein is CASSLEGVYTEAFF. CDR3 in DNA: TGTGCCAGCAGCTTAGAAGGGGTTTACACTGAAGCTTTCTTT.

The chain links TRBV9 to TRBJ2-3; maybe TRBD2 (6 bases). The CDR3 sequence is 14 residues long. With 7 bases removed from V and 5 bases from J, the gap between germline ends came to 17 bases. From germline, CDR1 is SGDLS and CDR2 YYNGEE. The CDR3 DNA sequence: TGTGCCAGCTTACGGGACTTAGATGGAGATACGCAGTATTTT. Encoded protein: CASLRDLDGDTQYF.

The chain carries TRBV19 and TRBJ1-1; 10 nucleotides match TRBD1. The germline gives CDR1 LNHDA, CDR2 SQIVND (reference sequence). The CDR3 loop spans 19 amino acids. Trimming took 5 bases from V and 2 from J; bases not matched to a gene: 17. The CDR3 sequence is CASSGTGQGSNLANTEAFF. The CDR3 DNA is TGTGCCAGTAGTGGCACGGGACAGGGGTCTAATCTGGCAAACACTGAAGCTTTCTTT.

V and J are TRBV5-1 and TRBJ2-3; 12 bases map to TRBD1. The CDR3 is 15 residues long. Germline-derived CDR1 and CDR2 are SGHRS and YFSETQ. Trimming removed 3 bases from V and 4 bases from J; junction bases left unmatched: 3. CDR3 bases: TGCGCCAGCAGCTCCGGGACAGGGGGCCCAGATACGCAGTATTTT. It is translated as CASSSGTGGPDTQYF.

This chain connects TRBV7-2 to TRBJ1-3; weak D call: TRBD1 (5 bases). In germline, CDR1 is SGHTA, CDR2 FQGNSA. Trimming shortened V by 0 bases and J by 1 base, and 13 bases separated the two germline ends. This CDR3 contains 17 residues. CDR3 in DNA: TGTGCCAGCAGCTTAGCACAGACAGAAACGTCTGGAAACACCATATATTTT. This translates into CASSLAQTETSGNTIYF.

J is TRBJ2-4 and V is TRBV2, with 9 bases matching TRBD1. J was trimmed by 0 bases and V by 6 bases; bases with no gene match: 6. Germline CDR1 reads SNHLY; CDR2 reads FYNNEI. The length of the CDR3 is 16 residues. Written as DNA, the CDR3 is TGTGCCAGCAGCCGGGGACAGGGCCTAGCCAAAAACATTCAGTACTTC. Residues: CASSRGQGLAKNIQYF.

The chain has TRBV4-1 and TRBJ2-1; 10 bases fit TRBD2. The CDR3 is 16 residues long. Germline lookup yields CDR1 MGHRA and CDR2 YSYEKL. The V segment lost 4 bases and the J segment 4 bases; nucleotides outside the gene matches: 7. As DNA, the CDR3 is TGCGCCAGCAGCCTGAGTCTAGCGGGAGTTTACAATGAGCAGTTCTTC. Residues: CASSLSLAGVYNEQFF.

The CDR3 region is CATLRGRGYNEQFF. In nucleotides, the CDR3 is TGTGCCACCCTCCGGGGCAGGGGTTACAATGAGCAGTTCTTC. The chain couples TRBV6-5 to TRBJ2-1; D is possibly TRBD1 (6 bases). The CDR3 covers 14 residues. V was cut by 10 bases and J by 4 bases, with 17 bases left in between. The germline gives CDR1 MNHEY, CDR2 SVGAGI.

Only one count was recorded for this clone. The gene calls are TRBV7-3 and TRBJ1-6, with TRBD1 identical over 7 bases. Germline values: CDR1 SGHTA, CDR2 FQGTGA. The CDR3 sequence is 15 residues long. Germline trimming cut 5 bases from V and 5 bases from J; bases unmatched to any gene: 6. The CDR3 region has the DNA TGTGCCAGCAGCCCCCGGGGGACAGATAATTCACCCCTCCACTTT. It is translated as CASSPRGTDNSPLHF.

The rearrangement joins TRBV18 to TRBJ2-2; D is unresolved. Germline V gene lookup returns CDR1 KGHSH and CDR2 LQKENI. Trimming took 4 bases from V and 5 from J, leaving 5 bases between them. The CDR3 covers 12 residues. The CDR3 DNA follows: TGTGCCAGCTCACTACGGACCGGGGAGCTGTTTTTT. Residues: CASSLRTGELFF.

The chain uses TRBV5-6 and TRBJ2-7, with D unclear. Germline-derived CDR1 and CDR2 are SGHDT and YYEEEE. V dropped 0 bases and J dropped 0 bases, with 4 bases sitting between them. The CDR3 length is 13 residues. The CDR3 sequence is CASSLVYSYEQYF. In nucleotides, the CDR3 is TGTGCCAGCAGCTTGGTATACTCCTACGAGCAGTACTTC.

CDR3 bases: TGTGCCAGTAGTATAGGGACAGCTAAAGAGACCCAGTACTTC. As protein: CASSIGTAKETQYF. The genes are TRBV19 and TRBJ2-5, with D possibly being TRBD1 (6 bases). The length of the CDR3 is 14 residues. Germline values: CDR1 LNHDA, CDR2 SQIVND (reference sequence). V was shortened by 1 base and J by 3 bases, with 9 bases between the two germline ends.

This chain connects TRBV4-1 to TRBJ1-1, with TRBD1 identical over 9 bases. Germline V gives CDR1 MGHRA, CDR2 YSYEKL. The CDR3 has 17 residues. V was pared by 3 bases and J by 3 bases, with 11 bases of the junction left unmatched. The CDR3 bases are TGCGCCAGCAGCCACACAGGGGGCGCGGTTTTGGACACTGAAGCTTTCTTT. It translates to CASSHTGGAVLDTEAFF.

This chain connects TRBV5-6 to TRBJ2-3; 8 bases line up with TRBD2. The junction had 4 bases not matched to a gene; V was cut back by 4 bases and J by 0 bases. The CDR3 length is 15 residues. The V gene's germline CDR1 is SGHDT and CDR2 YYEEEE. The DNA for the CDR3 is TGTGCCAGCAGCCTAAAGCGGGGGAGCACAGATACGCAGTATTTT. It encodes CASSLKRGSTDTQYF.

V usage is TRBV19 and J usage is TRBJ2-7, with a possible D match to TRBD2 (6 bases). CDR3 length: 13 amino acids. Germline CDR1 reads LNHDA; CDR2 reads SQIVND (reference sequence). V lost 6 bases to trimming and J lost 3 bases, with 12 bases between them. The CDR3 region has the DNA TGTGCCAGTAGCGCGGGGCCGTACTACGAGCAGTACTTC. This sequence encodes CASSAGPYYEQYF.

V gene TRBV27 combines with J gene TRBJ2-2; 12 nucleotides align to TRBD2. The V gene's germline CDR1 is MNHEY and CDR2 SMNVEV (reference sequence). V lost 5 bases and J lost 3; bases outside the gene matches: 13. The CDR3 loop spans 19 amino acids. The CDR3 reads CASSPSNTGLAGYTGELFF. CDR3 in DNA: TGTGCCAGCAGTCCCTCCAATACGGGACTAGCGGGCTACACCGGGGAGCTGTTTTTT.

The chain joins TRBV3-1 (or the pseudogene TRBV3-2) to TRBJ2-1, with D unresolved. Germline CDR1 is LGHDT and CDR2 is YNNKEL (reference sequence). The CDR3 runs 15 residues. Trimming shortened V by 1 base and J by 6 bases, and 13 bases separated the two germline ends. CDR3 loop: CASSQVVASPNEQFF. The CDR3 DNA is TGTGCCAGCAGCCAAGTAGTCGCGTCGCCCAATGAGCAGTTCTTC.

This CDR3 reads CATSDFSGRAGDTQYF. CDR3 bases: TGTGCCACCAGTGATTTCAGCGGGAGGGCGGGAGATACGCAGTATTTT. The chain couples TRBV24-1 to TRBJ2-3; 10 bases agree with TRBD2. This CDR3 spans 16 amino acids. Germline loops: CDR1 KGHDR, CDR2 SFDVKD. V gave up 1 base and J gave up 5 bases; unmatched junction bases: 5.

V and J are TRBV27 and TRBJ2-3; 12 bases map to TRBD2. Germline assignment: CDR1 MNHEY and CDR2 SMNVEV (reference sequence). After removal of 6 bases from V and 5 bases from J, the junction contained 9 bases not matched to a gene. This CDR3 has 16 residues. The CDR3 loop is CASRPRLAGVIDTQYF. The CDR3 region has the DNA TGTGCCAGCAGACCCCGACTAGCGGGAGTTATAGATACGCAGTATTTT.

V and J are TRBV10-3 and TRBJ1-1; D not certain. CDR1 is ENHRY, CDR2 SYGVKD, per germline. The CDR3 consists of 15 residues. V was clipped by 4 bases and J by 4 bases, with 16 bases between them. The CDR3 nucleotides read TGTGCCATCAGTGGCCCGGGTCCCACGGGCACTGAAGCTTTCTTT. Amino acids: CAISGPGPTGTEAFF.

The chain is built from TRBV7-9 and TRBJ2-1, with D unresolved. CDR1 is SEHNR, CDR2 FQNEAQ, per germline (reference sequence). This CDR3 is built from 13 residues. V lost 5 bases to trimming and J lost 9 bases, with 14 bases between them. The CDR3 sequence: CASSLVPIGEQFF. CDR3 bases: TGTGCCAGCAGCCTAGTTCCGATCGGTGAGCAGTTCTTC.

This chain links TRBV11-2 with TRBJ1-3, with TRBD1 as a possible D gene (5 bases). CDR3 size: 14 residues. Trimming shortened V by 5 bases and J by 0 bases, and 8 bases separated the two germline ends. Germline V gives CDR1 SGHAT, CDR2 FQNNGV. The CDR3 protein is CASSVDSSGNTIYF. The CDR3 DNA follows: TGTGCCAGCAGCGTCGACAGCTCTGGAAACACCATATATTTT.

V usage is TRBV29-1 and J usage is TRBJ1-2; possibly TRBD1 for D (6 bases). Trimming left V 7 bases short and J 8 bases short, with 20 bases between. The CDR3 sequence is 13 residues long. The germline CDR1 and CDR2 sequences are SQVTM and ANQGSEA. CDR3: CSAKPQGTEGYTF. CDR3 nucleotides: TGCAGCGCCAAACCACAGGGAACGGAAGGCTACACCTTC. Full variable domain (rest looked up from reference TRBV29-1 and TRBJ1-2): SAVISQKPSRDICQRGTSLTIQCQVDSQVTMMFWYRQQPGQSLTLIATANQGSEATYESGFVIDKFPISRPNLTFSTLTVSNMSPEDSSIYLCSAKPQGTEGYTFGSGTRLTVV.

The rearrangement links TRBV7-9 to TRBJ2-2; no clear D. Trimming stripped 0 bases from V and 8 bases from J, with 7 bases between. The CDR3 extends over 13 amino acids. Germline CDR1 SEHNR, CDR2 FQNEAQ (reference sequence). The CDR3: CASSLARGGELFF. The CDR3 DNA sequence: TGTGCCAGCAGCTTAGCGCGCGGAGGGGAGCTGTTTTTT.